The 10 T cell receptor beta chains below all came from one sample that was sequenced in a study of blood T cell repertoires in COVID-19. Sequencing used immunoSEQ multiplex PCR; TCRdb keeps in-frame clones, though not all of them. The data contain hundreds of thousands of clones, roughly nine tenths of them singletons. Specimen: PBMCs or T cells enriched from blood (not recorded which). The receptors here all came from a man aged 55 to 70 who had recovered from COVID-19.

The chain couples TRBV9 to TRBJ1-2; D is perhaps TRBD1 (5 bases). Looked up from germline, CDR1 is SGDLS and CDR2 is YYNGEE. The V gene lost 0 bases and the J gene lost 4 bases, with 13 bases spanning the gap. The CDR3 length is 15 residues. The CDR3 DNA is TGTGCCAGCAGCGTAGTTCAGGGTTTCGGCTATGGCTACACCTTC. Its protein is CASSVVQGFGYGYTF.

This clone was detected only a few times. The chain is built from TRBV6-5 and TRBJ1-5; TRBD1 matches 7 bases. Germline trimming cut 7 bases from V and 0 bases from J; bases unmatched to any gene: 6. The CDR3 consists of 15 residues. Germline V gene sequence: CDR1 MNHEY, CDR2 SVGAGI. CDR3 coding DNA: TGTGCCAGCAAACGAGGGACAGTTAGCAATCAGCCCCAGCATTTT. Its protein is CASKRGTVSNQPQHF.

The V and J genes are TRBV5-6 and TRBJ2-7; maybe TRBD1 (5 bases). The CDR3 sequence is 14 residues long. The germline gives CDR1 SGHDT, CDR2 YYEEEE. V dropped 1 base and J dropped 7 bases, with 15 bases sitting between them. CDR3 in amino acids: CASSLPPRVEEQYF. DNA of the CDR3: TGTGCCAGCAGCTTGCCGCCCAGGGTTGAGGAGCAGTACTTC.

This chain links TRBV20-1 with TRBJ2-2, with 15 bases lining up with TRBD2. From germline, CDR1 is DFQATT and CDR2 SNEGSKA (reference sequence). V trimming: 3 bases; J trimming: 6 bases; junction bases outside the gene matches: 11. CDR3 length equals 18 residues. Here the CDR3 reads CSASLGLAGGPLAGELFF. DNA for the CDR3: TGCAGTGCTAGTTTAGGACTAGCGGGAGGGCCTCTTGCCGGGGAGCTGTTTTTT.

CDR3 bases: TGTGCCACCAGTGACCCCCGGGGTTACTCCTACAATGAGCAGTTCTTC. Translating it yields CATSDPRGYSYNEQFF. The genes are TRBV24-1 and TRBJ2-1, with D possibly TRBD2 on 5 matching bases. CDR1 KGHDR and CDR2 SFDVKD come from the germline V gene. Deletions cut 4 bases from V and 0 bases from J, with 12 bases between. The CDR3 is made up of 16 amino acids.

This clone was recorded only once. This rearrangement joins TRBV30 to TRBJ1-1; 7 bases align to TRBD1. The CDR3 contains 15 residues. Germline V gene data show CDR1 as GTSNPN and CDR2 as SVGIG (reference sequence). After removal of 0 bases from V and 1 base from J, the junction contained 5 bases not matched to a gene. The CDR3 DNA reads TGTGCCTGGAGTGTTAGGGGGCAGACGAACACTGAAGCTTTCTTT. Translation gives CAWSVRGQTNTEAFF. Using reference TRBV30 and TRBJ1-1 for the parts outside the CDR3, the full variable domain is SQTIHQWPATLVQPVGSPLSLECTVEGTSNPNLYWYRQAAGRGLQLLFYSVGIGQISSEVPQNLSASRPQDRQFILSSKKLLLSDSGFYLCAWSVRGQTNTEAFFGQGTRLTVV.

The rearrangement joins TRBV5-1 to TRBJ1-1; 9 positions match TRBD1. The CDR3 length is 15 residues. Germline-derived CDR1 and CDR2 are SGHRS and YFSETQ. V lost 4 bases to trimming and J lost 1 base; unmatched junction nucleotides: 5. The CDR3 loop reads CASSQDRGANTEAFF. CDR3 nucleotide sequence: TGCGCCAGCAGCCAAGACAGGGGGGCGAACACTGAAGCTTTCTTT.

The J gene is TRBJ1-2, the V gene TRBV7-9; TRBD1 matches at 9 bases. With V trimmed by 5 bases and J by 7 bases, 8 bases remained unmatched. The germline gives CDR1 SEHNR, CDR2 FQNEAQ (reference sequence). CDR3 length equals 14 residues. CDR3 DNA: TGTGCCAGCAGCCCCGGGGACAGGGTTTCTGGCTACACCTTC. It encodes CASSPGDRVSGYTF.

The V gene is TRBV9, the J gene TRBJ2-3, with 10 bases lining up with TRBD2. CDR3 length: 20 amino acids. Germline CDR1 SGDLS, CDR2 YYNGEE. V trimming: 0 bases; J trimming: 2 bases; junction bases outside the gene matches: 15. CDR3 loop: CASSVGRTSGPQGYTDTQYF. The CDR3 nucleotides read TGTGCCAGCAGCGTAGGTCGGACTAGCGGCCCCCAGGGGTACACAGATACGCAGTATTTT.

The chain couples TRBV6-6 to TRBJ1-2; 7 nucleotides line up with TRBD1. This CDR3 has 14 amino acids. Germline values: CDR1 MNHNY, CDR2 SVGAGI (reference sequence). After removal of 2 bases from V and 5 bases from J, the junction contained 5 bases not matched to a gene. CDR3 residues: CASSYRGLQYGYTF. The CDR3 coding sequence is TGTGCCAGCAGTTACAGGGGGCTTCAGTATGGCTACACCTTC.